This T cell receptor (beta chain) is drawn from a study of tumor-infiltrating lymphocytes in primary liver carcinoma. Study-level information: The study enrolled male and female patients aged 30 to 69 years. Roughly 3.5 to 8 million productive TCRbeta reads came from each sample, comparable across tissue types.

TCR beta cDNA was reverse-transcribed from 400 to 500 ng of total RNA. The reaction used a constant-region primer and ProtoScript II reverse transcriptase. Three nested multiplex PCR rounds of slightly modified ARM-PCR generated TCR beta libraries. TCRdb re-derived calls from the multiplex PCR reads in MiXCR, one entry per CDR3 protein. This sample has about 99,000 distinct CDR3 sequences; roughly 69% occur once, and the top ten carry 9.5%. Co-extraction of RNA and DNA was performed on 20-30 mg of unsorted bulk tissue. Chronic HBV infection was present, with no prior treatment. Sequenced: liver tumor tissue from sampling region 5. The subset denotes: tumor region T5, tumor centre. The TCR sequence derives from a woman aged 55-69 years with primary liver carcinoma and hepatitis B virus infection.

CDR3 sequence reads: CSAILPRDKGISNSPLHF. CDR3 in DNA: TGCAGTGCTATTCTACCGCGGGACAAAGGGATTAGTAATTCACCCCTCCACTTT. This rearrangement joins TRBV20-1 to TRBJ1-6; D is perhaps TRBD1 (6 bases). The CDR3 runs 18 residues. Between the trimmed V and J ends, which lost 4 bases and 6 bases, there was a span of 25 bases. The V gene's germline CDR1 is DFQATT and CDR2 SNEGSKA (reference sequence).